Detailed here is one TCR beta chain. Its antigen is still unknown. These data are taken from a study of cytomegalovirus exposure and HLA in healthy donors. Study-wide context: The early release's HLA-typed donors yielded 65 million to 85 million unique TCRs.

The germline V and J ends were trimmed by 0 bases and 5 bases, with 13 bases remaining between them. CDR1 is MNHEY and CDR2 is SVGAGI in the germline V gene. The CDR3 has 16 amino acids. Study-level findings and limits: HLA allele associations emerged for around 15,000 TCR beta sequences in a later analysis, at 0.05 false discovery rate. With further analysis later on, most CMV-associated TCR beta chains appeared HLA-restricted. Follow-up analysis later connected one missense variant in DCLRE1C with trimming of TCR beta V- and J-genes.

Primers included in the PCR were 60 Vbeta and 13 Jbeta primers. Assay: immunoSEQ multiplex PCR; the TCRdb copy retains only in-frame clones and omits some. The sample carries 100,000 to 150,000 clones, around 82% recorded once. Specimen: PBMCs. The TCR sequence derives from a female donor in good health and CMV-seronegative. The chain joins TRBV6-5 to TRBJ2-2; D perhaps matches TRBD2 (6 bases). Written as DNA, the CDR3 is TGTGCCAGCAGTTACTCGACGGCTGGAGGGACCGGGGAGCTGTTTTTT. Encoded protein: CASSYSTAGGTGELFF.